The rows below give T cell receptor beta chains drawn from one sample of a study of cytomegalovirus exposure and HLA in healthy donors. The protocol was immunoSEQ multiplex PCR, while the TCRdb copy is restricted to in-frame clones and leaves out a portion. This table has 76,000 or so clones, roughly 73% appearing once. The sample taken for sequencing was PBMCs. Source of these receptors: a middle-aged woman in good health and CMV-seropositive. CDR3s include the opening cysteine and the closing phenylalanine or tryptophan. D genes are given only for firm matches. Not all rows give a size; the values are once, few, many and, for expanded clones, a class.

CDR3nt,CDR3aa,v_gene,j_gene,d_gene,abundance
TGCAGCGTTGGACAGGGGGCTTGGGAGACCCAGTACTTC,CSVGQGAWETQYF,TRBV29-1,TRBJ2-5,TRBD1,-
TGTGCCAGCAGCTTAGGACTAGCGGGCTCCTACGAGCAGTACTTC,CASSLGLAGSYEQYF,TRBV7-2,TRBJ2-7,TRBD2,once
TGTGCCAGCAGGAGGGACTCTGGGGGTCAGCCCCAGCATTTT,CASRRDSGGQPQHF,TRBV6-1,TRBJ1-5,-,few
TGTGCCAGCAGCTCGAGAGCCTACGAGCAGTACTTC,CASSSRAYEQYF,TRBV2,TRBJ2-7,-,-
TGTGCCAGCAGGTCATCGGACAGGGGTTTACCCTCTGAGCAGTACTTC,CASRSSDRGLPSEQYF,TRBV4-2,TRBJ2-5,TRBD1,once
TGTGCCAGCAGTAATTTAGTTCCGATGAACACTGAAGCTTTCTTT,CASSNLVPMNTEAFF,TRBV6-5,TRBJ1-1,-,-
TGTGCCAGCAGTGTTTCGGGAGAGGGGACCGGGGAGCTGTTTTTT,CASSVSGEGTGELFF,TRBV2,TRBJ2-2,-,-
TGTGCCAGCAGCTTAGTTTACCAGAATCAGCCCCAGCATTTT,CASSLVYQNQPQHF,TRBV7-2,TRBJ1-5,-,few
TGTGCCAGCAGCCGAGCATACTCTGGAAACACCATATATTTT,CASSRAYSGNTIYF,TRBV6-5,TRBJ1-3,-,-
TGCGCCAGCAGCCCGACCGGACAGGGGGCTAATGAAAAACTGTTTTTT,CASSPTGQGANEKLFF,TRBV5-1,TRBJ1-4,TRBD1,-
TGTGCCAGCACGTTGGAGACCCAGTACTTC,CASTLETQYF,TRBV6-1,TRBJ2-5,-,-
TGCGCCAGCAGCCTGAGGACAGGGGGCGCAGCTGGGGCCAACGTCCTGACTTTC,CASSLRTGGAAGANVLTF,TRBV5-1,TRBJ2-6,TRBD1,-
TGTGCCTGGAGGACAGGTGCCTACGAGCAGTACTTC,CAWRTGAYEQYF,TRBV30,TRBJ2-7,-,once
TGTGCCAGCAGCTTGGAACCGGGAAACAATGAGCAGTTCTTC,CASSLEPGNNEQFF,TRBV5-8,TRBJ2-1,-,few
TGTGCCAGCAGCACAATACTAGCGGAGGAGCAGTACTTC,CASSTILAEEQYF,TRBV5-6,TRBJ2-7,TRBD2,-
TGCGCCAGCAGCCAAGAAGTCAGTTATCAGCCCCAGCATTTT,CASSQEVSYQPQHF,TRBV4-3,TRBJ1-5,-,-
TGTGCCAGCAGTTCTGGGCTGGGACAGGGGAATCAGCCCCAGCATTTT,CASSSGLGQGNQPQHF,TRBV27,TRBJ1-5,TRBD1,-
TGTGCCAGCAGCCAAGGGGGAGGGGTGGACCTCTACGAGCAGTACTTC,CASSQGGGVDLYEQYF,TRBV14,TRBJ2-7,TRBD2,-
TGCGCCAGCAGCGTGGGACAGCACCCCACAGATACGCAGTATTTT,CASSVGQHPTDTQYF,TRBV5-1,TRBJ2-3,TRBD1,-
TGTGCCTGGAGTGTAGCGGGGGGAATCGACGGCGGGGAGCTGTTTTTT,CAWSVAGGIDGGELFF,TRBV30,TRBJ2-2,TRBD2,-
TGTGCCGCGGGGGGCCCCGAGGGCTACACCTTC,CAAGGPEGYTF,TRBV6-1,TRBJ1-2,-,-
TGCAGCGTCCCCTCCGGGACAGGGGGCACCGGGGAGCTGTTTTTT,CSVPSGTGGTGELFF,TRBV29-1,TRBJ2-2,TRBD1,-
TGCGCCAGCAGTATCGACGGGTTCACAGATACGCAGTATTTT,CASSIDGFTDTQYF,TRBV5-1,TRBJ2-3,-,-
TGTGCCAGCAGGGGGACAGGGTGGGCACCCCTCCACTTT,CASRGTGWAPLHF,TRBV2,TRBJ1-6,TRBD1,-
TGTGCCAGCAGCCCCCAGGGGCTTAATGAAAAACTGTTTTTT,CASSPQGLNEKLFF,TRBV21-1,TRBJ1-4,-,-
TGTGCCAGCAGCTTACGAGAGTACAATGAGCAGTTCTTC,CASSLREYNEQFF,TRBV7-3,TRBJ2-1,-,-
TGTGCCAGCAGCTCGACTAGCGGGAGCTCCTACGAGCAGTACTTC,CASSSTSGSSYEQYF,TRBV6-5,TRBJ2-7,TRBD2,-